This T cell receptor (beta chain) was identified during a study of blood T cell repertoires in COVID-19. Study background: Sample material is recorded as cDNA or gDNA derived from T cells, B-cell-depleted T cells, or PBMCs.

This clone was recorded once. The CDR3 extends over 18 amino acids. Looked up from germline, CDR1 is SGHKS and CDR2 is YYEKEE (reference sequence). With V trimmed by 0 bases and J by 4 bases, 12 bases remained unmatched. Under the authors' procedure: Amplification from reference gene primers served as the basis for estimated nucleated cell counts. Assay used: immunoSEQ multiplex PCR; TCRdb lists only in-frame clones, some missing. That table gives V, J and clone size, and the DNA gave D and trimming. Here the sample spans hundreds of thousands of clones, 83% being singletons. The sequence was collected from a woman aged 40 to 55 with active or convalescent COVID-19. Sequencing was done on a sample of peripheral blood. The chain recombines TRBV5-5 with TRBJ2-1; TRBD2 matches 8 bases. The CDR3 loop is CASSLAGLGLAGYNEQFF. The CDR3 DNA reads TGTGCCAGCAGCTTGGCCGGGCTAGGCCTAGCGGGTTACAATGAGCAGTTCTTC.